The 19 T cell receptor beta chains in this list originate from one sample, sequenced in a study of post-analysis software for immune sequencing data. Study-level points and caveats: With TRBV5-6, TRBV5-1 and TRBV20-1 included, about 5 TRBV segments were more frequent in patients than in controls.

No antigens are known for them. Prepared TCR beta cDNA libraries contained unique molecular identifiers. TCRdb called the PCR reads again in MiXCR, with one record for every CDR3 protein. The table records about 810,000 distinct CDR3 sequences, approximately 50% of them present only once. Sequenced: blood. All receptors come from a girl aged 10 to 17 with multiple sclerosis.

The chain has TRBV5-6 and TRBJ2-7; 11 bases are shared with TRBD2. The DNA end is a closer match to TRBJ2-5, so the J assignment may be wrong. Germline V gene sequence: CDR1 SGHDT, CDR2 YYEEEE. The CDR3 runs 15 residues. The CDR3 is CASIGRGTSGETQYF. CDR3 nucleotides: TGTGCCAGCATCGGGAGGGGGACTAGCGGAGAGACCCAGTACTTC.

CDR3 coding DNA: TGTGCCAGCACTGCCGACGGGGTTAGCACAGATACGCAGTATTTT. The encoded protein is CASTADGVSTDTQYF. This sequence joins TRBV7-3 and TRBJ2-3; TRBD2 is a possible D gene (5 bases). Trimming took 7 bases from V and 0 from J, leaving 14 bases between them. CDR1 and CDR2 from the germline V gene are SGHTA and FQGTGA. The CDR3 runs 15 residues.

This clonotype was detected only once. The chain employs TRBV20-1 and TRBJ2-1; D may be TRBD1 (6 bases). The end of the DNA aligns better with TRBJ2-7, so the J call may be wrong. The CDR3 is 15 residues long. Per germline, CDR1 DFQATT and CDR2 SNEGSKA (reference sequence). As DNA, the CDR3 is TGCAGTGCGGTACACAGGGATACCATTTCCTACGAGCAGTACTTC. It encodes CSAVHRDTISYEQYF.

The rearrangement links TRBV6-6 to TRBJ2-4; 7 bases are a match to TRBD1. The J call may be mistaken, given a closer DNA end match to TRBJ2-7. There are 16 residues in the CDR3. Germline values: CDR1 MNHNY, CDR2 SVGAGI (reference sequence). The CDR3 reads CASRSRGGEQVGEQYF. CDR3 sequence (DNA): TGTGCCAGCAGAAGTAGAGGGGGCGAACAAGTTGGCGAGCAGTACTTC.

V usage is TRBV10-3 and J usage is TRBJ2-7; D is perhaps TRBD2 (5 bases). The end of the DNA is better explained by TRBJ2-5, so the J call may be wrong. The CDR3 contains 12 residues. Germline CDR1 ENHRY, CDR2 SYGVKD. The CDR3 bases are TGTGCCATCAGCAAAGAGGGCGAGACCCAGTACTTC. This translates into CAISKEGETQYF.

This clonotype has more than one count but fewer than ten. The CDR3, as DNA: TGTGCCAGCAGCGTAGCGGGACTAGCGGGGGGCTCAGTTCCCCAAGAGACCCAGTACTTC. Translation: CASSVAGLAGGSVPQETQYF. The chain uses TRBV7-3 and TRBJ2-5; 15 bases are a match to TRBD2. This CDR3 is 20 amino acids long. The germline gives CDR1 SGHTA, CDR2 FQGTGA. Trimming removed 5 bases from V and 1 base from J; junction bases left unmatched: 14. The full variable domain, with the rest looked up from reference TRBV7-3 and TRBJ2-5, is GAGVSQTPSNKVTEKGKYVELRCDPISGHTALYWYRQSLGQGPEFLIYFQGTGAADDSGLPNDRFFAVRPEGSVSTLKIQRTERGDSAVYLCASSVAGLAGGSVPQETQYFGPGTRLLVL.

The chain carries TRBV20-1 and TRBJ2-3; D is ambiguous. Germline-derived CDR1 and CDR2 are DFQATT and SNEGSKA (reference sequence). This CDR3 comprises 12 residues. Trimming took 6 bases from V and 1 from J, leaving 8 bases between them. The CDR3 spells CSAGRGTDTQYF. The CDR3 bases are TGCAGTGCCGGCCGCGGCACAGATACGCAGTATTTT.

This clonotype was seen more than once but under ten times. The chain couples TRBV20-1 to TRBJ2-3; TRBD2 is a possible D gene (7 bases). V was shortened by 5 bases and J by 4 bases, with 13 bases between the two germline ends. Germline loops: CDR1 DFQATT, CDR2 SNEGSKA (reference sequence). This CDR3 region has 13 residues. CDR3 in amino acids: CSAGGGLADTQYF. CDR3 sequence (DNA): TGCAGTGCTGGGGGGGGGCTAGCAGATACGCAGTATTTT.

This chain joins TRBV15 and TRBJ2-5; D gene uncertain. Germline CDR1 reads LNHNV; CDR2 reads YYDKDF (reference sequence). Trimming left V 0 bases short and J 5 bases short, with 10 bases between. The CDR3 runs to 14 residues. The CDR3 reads CATSRDRAAETQYF. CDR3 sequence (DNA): TGTGCCACCAGCAGAGATAGGGCCGCGGAGACCCAGTACTTC.

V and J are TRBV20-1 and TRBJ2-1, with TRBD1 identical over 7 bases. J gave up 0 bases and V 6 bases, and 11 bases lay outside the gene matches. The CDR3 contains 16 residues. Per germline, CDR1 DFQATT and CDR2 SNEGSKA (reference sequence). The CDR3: CSAIDTDRSSYNEQFF. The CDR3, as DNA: TGCAGTGCAATCGATACGGACAGGAGCTCCTACAATGAGCAGTTCTTC.

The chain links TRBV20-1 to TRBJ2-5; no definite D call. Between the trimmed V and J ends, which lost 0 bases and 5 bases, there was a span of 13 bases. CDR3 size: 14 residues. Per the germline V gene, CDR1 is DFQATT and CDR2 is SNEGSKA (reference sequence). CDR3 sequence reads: CSARDPRHFETQYF. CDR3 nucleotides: TGCAGTGCTAGAGACCCTCGCCACTTCGAGACCCAGTACTTC.

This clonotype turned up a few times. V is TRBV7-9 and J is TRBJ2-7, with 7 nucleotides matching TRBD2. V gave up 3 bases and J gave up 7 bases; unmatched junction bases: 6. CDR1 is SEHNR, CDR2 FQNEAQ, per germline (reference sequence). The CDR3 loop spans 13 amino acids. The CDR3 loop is CASSLGGMGEQYF. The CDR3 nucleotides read TGTGCCAGCAGCTTGGGAGGGATGGGGGAGCAGTACTTC.

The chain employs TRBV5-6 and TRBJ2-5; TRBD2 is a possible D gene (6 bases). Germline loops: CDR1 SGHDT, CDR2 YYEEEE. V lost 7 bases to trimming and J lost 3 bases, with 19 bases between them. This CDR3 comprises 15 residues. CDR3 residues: CASRWGTDYEETQYF. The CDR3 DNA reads TGTGCCAGCCGCTGGGGTACGGACTATGAAGAGACCCAGTACTTC.

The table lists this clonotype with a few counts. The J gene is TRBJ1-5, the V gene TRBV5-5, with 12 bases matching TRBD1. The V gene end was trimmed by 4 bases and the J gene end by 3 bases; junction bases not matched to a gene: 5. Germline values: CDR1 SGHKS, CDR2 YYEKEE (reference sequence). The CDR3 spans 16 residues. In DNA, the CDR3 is TGTGCCAGCAGCCCGGGACAGGGGGCCGACAATCAGCCCCAGCATTTT. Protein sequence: CASSPGQGADNQPQHF. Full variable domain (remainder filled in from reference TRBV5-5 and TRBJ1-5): DAGVTQSPTHLIKTRGQQVTLRCSPISGHKSVSWYQQVLGQGPQFIFQYYEKEERGRGNFPDRFSARQFPNYSSELNVNALLLGDSALYLCASSPGQGADNQPQHFGDGTRLSIL.

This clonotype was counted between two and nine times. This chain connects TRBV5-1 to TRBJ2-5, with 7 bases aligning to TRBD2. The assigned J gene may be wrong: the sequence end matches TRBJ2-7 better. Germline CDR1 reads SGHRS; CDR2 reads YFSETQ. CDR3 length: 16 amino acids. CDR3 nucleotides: TGCGCCAGCAGCTTGGGGGCTAGCGGACCTCTCCTCGAGCAGTACTTC. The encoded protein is CASSLGASGPLLEQYF.

The CDR3 protein is CASSPLGSNEQFF. The CDR3 DNA follows: TGTGCCAGCAGCCCCTTGGGCTCCAATGAGCAGTTCTTC. The rearrangement links TRBV18 to TRBJ2-1; D not certain. Germline values: CDR1 KGHSH, CDR2 LQKENI. Trimming cost V 8 bases and J 6 bases, with 14 bases left between them. The CDR3 length is 13 residues.

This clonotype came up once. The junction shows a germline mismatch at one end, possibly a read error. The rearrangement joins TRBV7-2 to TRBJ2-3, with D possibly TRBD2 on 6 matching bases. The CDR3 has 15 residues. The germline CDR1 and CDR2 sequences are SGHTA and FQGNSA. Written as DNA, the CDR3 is TGTGCCAGTAGCTTAGGGCCTAGCGCCACAGATACGCAGTATTTT. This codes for CASSLGPSATDTQYF.

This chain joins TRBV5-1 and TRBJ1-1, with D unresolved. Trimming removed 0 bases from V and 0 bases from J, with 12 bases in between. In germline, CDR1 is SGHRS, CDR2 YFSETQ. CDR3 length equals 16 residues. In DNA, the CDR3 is TGCGCCAGCAGCTTGGGGGCCTCTGGGATGAACACTGAAGCTTTCTTT. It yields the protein CASSLGASGMNTEAFF.

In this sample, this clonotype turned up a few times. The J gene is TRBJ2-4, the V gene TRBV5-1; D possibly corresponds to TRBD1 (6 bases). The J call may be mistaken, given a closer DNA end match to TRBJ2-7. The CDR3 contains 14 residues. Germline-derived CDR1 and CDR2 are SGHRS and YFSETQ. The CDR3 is CASSHPADRLEQYF. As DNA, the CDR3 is TGCGCCAGCAGCCACCCAGCTGACAGGCTCGAGCAGTACTTC.